The present TCR beta chain was sequenced within a study of blood T cell repertoires in COVID-19 (dated by TCRdb to about 2020). General notes on the study: Samples covering the acute and convalescent phases of COVID-19 were provided by collaborators in the United States, Italy and Spain. The material from the prospective study consisted of cDNA or gDNA derived from T cells, B-cell-depleted T cells, or PBMCs. The repertoires were released in a freely available public database meant as a resource for research on the immune response to SARS-CoV-2. The dataset comprised deeply sampled blood TCRbeta repertoires from subjects exposed to, actively infected with, or recovered from COVID-19. Where available, HLA class I and class II types were obtained from metadata supplied by the sample provider rather than from assay-based typing. Samples were obtained from the ongoing ImmuneRACE study (first 160 participants) and from about 1,300 subjects provided by 6 global collaborators. Sample metadata almost always included a de-identified subject ID, COVID-19 status, age in years and sex. Summary of the overall study and its limitations: The amount of clinical and demographic metadata varied by source and participant and was provided uncurated.

From the cysteine through the phenylalanine, the CDR3 covers 16 amino acids. Kept here is only the CDR3 DNA, which spans 48 bases and is read in frame from base 1. The germline V gene sets CDR1 to MGHRA and CDR2 to YSYEKL. Trimming takes 1 base from V and 4 bases from J, and the germline ends sit 14 bases apart. TCRbeta CDR3 regions were amplified from genomic DNA using the immunoSEQ Assay, a bias-controlled multiplex PCR. Concerning the study's data processing: Within the assay, amplification of reference gene primers was used to estimate how many nucleated cells each sample contained. To quantify the absolute abundance of each unique TCRbeta CDR3 rearrangement, sequence reads were collapsed and filtered. Productive Simpson clonality was computed per sample as the square root of Simpson's diversity index over productive rearrangements. In its TCRdb copy, this immuneACCESS table keeps in-frame sequences only and misses some clones. Where compared with another copy, unresolved V genes explain less than half of these, and the others have no known cause. D and trimming were read from the DNA, whereas the V and J calls and clone size are those reported in that table. The sample table records roughly 240,000 clones; about four fifths of these occur just once. 3.5% to 4% of the sample rests with the top ten.

In the prospective study, participants were 18 to 89 years old, resided in fewer than 25 geographic areas of the United States, and were enrolled through a virtual design. To assign participants to cohorts, the prospective study relied on clinical history that participants themselves reported in a screening survey and a study questionnaire. A participant counted as exposed if, within 2 weeks of entering the study, that participant had been in contact with someone who had a PCR-confirmed or clinician-diagnosed COVID-19 case. In the prospective study, mobile phlebotomists collected whole blood, serum and a nasopharyngeal or oropharyngeal swab from each participant. Prospective study participants could optionally give additional blood draws and questionnaires over a roughly 2-month period. Prospective study blood samples were shipped either frozen or at room temperature before DNA extraction. A note on this clone: Its cognate antigen has yet to be identified. No qualities accompany the bases; no much larger clone lies one base away.

The specimen sequenced was PBMCs or T cells enriched from blood (not recorded which). The receptor was isolated from a woman between 40 and 50 years old who had been exposed to COVID-19. Recombination connected TRBV4-1 to TRBJ1-5; a tentative D match to TRBD1 spans 6 bases. CDR3 protein: CASSQGDKGPNQPQHF. The nucleotide sequence reads as follows: TGCGCCAGCAGCCAAGGGGACAAGGGGCCAAATCAGCCCCAGCATTTT.